This record looks at one TCR beta chain sequence and its context. The assay was immunoSEQ multiplex PCR, and TCRdb's table has in-frame clones only and misses some. The sample yields more than 95,000 clones, roughly nine tenths seen once. The record originates from a study of T cell responses to AZD1222 COVID-19 vaccine. Germline V gene sequence: CDR1 MNHEY, CDR2 SMNVEV (reference sequence). The CDR3 consists of 12 residues. The germline V and J ends were trimmed by 5 bases and 7 bases, with 8 bases remaining between them. Sequences were derived from peripheral blood, sampled 28 days after the second AZD1222 dose. The chain combines TRBV27 with TRBJ2-2; D gene unclear. This clonotype originated in an adult who received the AZD1222 COVID-19 vaccine. CDR3 residues: CASSRVLGELFF. The CDR3, as DNA: TGTGCCAGCAGTAGGGTTCTCGGGGAGCTGTTTTTT.